This entry features one TCR beta chain sequence. Trimming cost V 2 bases and J 3 bases; bases outside gene matches: 5. Per the germline V gene, CDR1 is MNHEY and CDR2 is SVGAGI. There are 15 residues in the CDR3. In the study's own analysis: Scientists estimated how many nucleated cells there were by amplifying reference gene primers. This table comes from immunoSEQ multiplex PCR, and its TCRdb copy is limited to in-frame clones, with some not included. The V and J calls and clone size come from that table; D and trimming were worked out from the DNA. The sample records approximately 220,000 clones, 65% to 85% being singletons. This record comes from a study of blood T cell repertoires in COVID-19. Study-level background: Donors in the United States, Italy and Spain gave samples during acute or convalescent COVID-19. T cells, B-cell-depleted T cells, or PBMCs provided the cDNA or gDNA that served as material.

This TCR was recovered from a man between 35 and 55 years old with acute or convalescent COVID-19. This chain connects TRBV6-5 to TRBJ1-2, with TRBD1 matching 8 bases. Source material: peripheral blood. Written as DNA, the CDR3 is TGTGCCAGCAGTTACCAGCGACAGGGGCACTATGGCTACACCTTC. Its protein product is CASSYQRQGHYGYTF.